One and the same sample provided the 27 T cell receptor beta chains below, sequenced in a study of shared clonotypes between healthy human individuals. Some clones are missing from TCRdb's copy, which holds only in-frame ones; the method was immunoSEQ multiplex PCR. The table records roughly 640,000 clones, around two thirds of them present only once. Sequenced sample: memory CD4+ T cells sorted from blood. Subset of the sample: CD45RA-negative fraction. The source of these receptors is a woman aged 25-40 years in good health.

In its sample, this clone was seen once. The chain employs TRBV28 and TRBJ2-7; D unclear. CDR1 and CDR2 (germline): MDHEN, SYDVKM. The CDR3 is 12 amino acids. Between the trimmed V and J ends, which lost 6 bases and 2 bases, there was a span of 8 bases. The CDR3 sequence is CASSPDPYEQYF. CDR3 sequence (DNA): TGTGCCAGCAGCCCTGACCCCTACGAGCAGTACTTC.

On this clone itself: This may come from a read error, since a much larger clone is one base off. This same CDR3 is encoded by further DNA sequences in the sample. The chain recombines TRBV5-1 with TRBJ1-1, with a tentative D call TRBD1 (5 bases). Per the germline V gene, CDR1 is SGHRS and CDR2 is YFSETQ. The V end lost 1 base, the J end lost 1 base, and 5 bases lay between the germline ends. The CDR3 has 13 residues. CDR3 sequence: CASSLQGNTEAFF. The CDR3 nucleotides are TGCGCCAGCAGCTTGCAGGGGAACACTGAAGCTTTCTTT.

This clone was seen a handful of times. The chain links TRBV6-6 to TRBJ2-3, with D tentatively TRBD2 (6 bases). The V gene lost 4 bases and the J gene lost 1 base, with 12 bases spanning the gap. In germline, CDR1 is MNHNY, CDR2 SVGAGI (reference sequence). The CDR3 extends over 15 amino acids. DNA for the CDR3: TGTGCCAGCAGTTCGGAGGGCCTGGGCACAGATACGCAGTATTTT. This translates into CASSSEGLGTDTQYF.

This clone appeared once. The V call is TRBV5-6, the J call TRBJ1-1; D unresolved. V gave up 0 bases and J gave up 8 bases, with 11 bases separating them. Germline-derived CDR1 and CDR2 are SGHDT and YYEEEE. This CDR3 spans 13 amino acids. The CDR3 bases are TGTGCCAGCAGCTTGGGATATGCCCTAGAAGCTTTCTTT. It translates to CASSLGYALEAFF.

The rearrangement joins TRBV11-3 to TRBJ2-7; D is unclear. Germline CDR1 reads SGHNT; CDR2 reads YENEEA. This CDR3 contains 13 residues. Trimming stripped 5 bases from V and 6 bases from J, with 14 bases between. Written as DNA, the CDR3 is TGTGCCAGCAGCCCCCGATGGACCGGCGAGCAGTACTTC. Protein product: CASSPRWTGEQYF.

This clone was observed at least ten times. This chain uses TRBV28 with TRBJ2-7; perhaps TRBD2 as D (5 bases). The CDR3 has 13 amino acids. Germline CDR1 is MDHEN and CDR2 is SYDVKM. V was cut by 5 bases and J by 9 bases, with 17 bases left in between. The CDR3 region is CASSPPDSLGQYF. In DNA form, the CDR3 reads TGTGCCAGCAGTCCCCCGGACTCCCTAGGGCAGTACTTC.

The chain has TRBV7-6 and TRBJ2-3; 11 bases fit TRBD2. In germline, CDR1 is SGHVS, CDR2 FNYEAQ. Unmatched junction bases numbered 9, after V lost 5 bases and J lost 5 bases. The CDR3 contains 16 residues. CDR3 nucleotides: TGTGCCAGCAGCCCCATTAGCGGGAGGGCCGTAGATACGCAGTATTTT. Residues: CASSPISGRAVDTQYF.

The chain employs TRBV2 and TRBJ2-2, with 7 nucleotides matching TRBD2. The CDR3 consists of 15 residues. V trimming: 8 bases; J trimming: 3 bases; junction bases outside the gene matches: 9. The germline V gene has CDR1 SNHLY and CDR2 FYNNEI. The CDR3 region is CASLGAGDYTGELFF. The CDR3 coding sequence is TGTGCCAGCCTTGGGGCGGGAGATTACACCGGGGAGCTGTTTTTT.

This clone has at least ten counts. The chain is built from TRBV9 and TRBJ1-4; maybe TRBD1 (5 bases). Per the germline V gene, CDR1 is SGDLS and CDR2 is YYNGEE. This CDR3 comprises 15 residues. With 0 bases removed from V and 7 bases from J, the gap between germline ends came to 13 bases. The CDR3 loop is CASSVAPGLGEKLFF. The CDR3 DNA follows: TGTGCCAGCAGCGTAGCTCCAGGGCTCGGTGAAAAACTGTTTTTT.

This clone occurred once. The chain is built from TRBV6-1 and TRBJ1-2; D is undetermined. This CDR3 is built from 14 residues. Germline values: CDR1 MNHNS, CDR2 SASEGT. With 6 bases removed from V and 2 bases from J, the gap between germline ends came to 13 bases. The CDR3 loop is CASSHGLVNYGYTF. The CDR3 DNA follows: TGTGCCAGCAGCCACGGGCTAGTAAACTATGGCTACACCTTC.

This clone was recorded at least ten times. At the DNA level, this CDR3 is encoded by other sequences in the same sample as well. This chain uses TRBV5-1 with TRBJ1-1; D remains ambiguous. V dropped 4 bases and J dropped 0 bases, with 4 bases sitting between them. Germline V gene sequence: CDR1 SGHRS, CDR2 YFSETQ. CDR3 size: 12 residues. The CDR3 is CASSLLNTEAFF. The CDR3 DNA is TGCGCCAGCAGCCTGTTGAACACTGAAGCTTTCTTT. Together with reference TRBV5-1 and TRBJ1-1, the CDR3 gives the full variable domain: KAGVTQTPRYLIKTRGQQVTLSCSPISGHRSVSWYQQTPGQGLQFLFEYFSETQRNKGNFPGRFSGRQFSNSRSEMNVSTLELGDSALYLCASSLLNTEAFFGQGTRLTVV.

The chain combines TRBV5-1 with TRBJ2-7, with TRBD2 identical over 15 bases. V dropped 4 bases and J dropped 4; count of bases not matched to a gene: 6. Germline CDR1 and CDR2: SGHRS and YFSETQ. The CDR3 consists of 16 residues. The CDR3 reads CASSRGLAGGRYEQYF. The CDR3 nucleotides are TGCGCCAGCAGCCGGGGACTAGCGGGAGGAAGATACGAGCAGTACTTC.

This clone was counted between two and nine times. The V gene is TRBV18, the J gene TRBJ1-5, with a tentative D call TRBD1 (5 bases). The CDR3 runs 15 residues. Per the germline V gene, CDR1 is KGHSH and CDR2 is LQKENI. Trimming took off 6 bases at V and 4 bases at J, with 16 bases between the two ends. The CDR3 nucleotides are TGTGCCAGCTCGAAGGACACAGCCGGTAATCAGCCCCAGCATTTT. It translates to CASSKDTAGNQPQHF.

A note on this clone: Other nucleotide sequences in the sample specify the same CDR3. The genes are TRBV5-4 and TRBJ2-5, with D unresolved. Germline V gene sequence: CDR1 SGHNT, CDR2 YYREEE (reference sequence). CDR3 length: 13 residues. Trimming removed 4 bases from V and 5 bases from J, with 12 bases in between. CDR3 sequence: CASSPEAGETQYF. As DNA, the CDR3 is TGTGCCAGCAGCCCCGAGGCCGGGGAGACCCAGTACTTC.

The V and J genes are TRBV14 and TRBJ2-1; D remains unclear. The CDR3 length is 13 residues. The V gene lost 4 bases and the J gene lost 4 bases, with 8 bases spanning the gap. Looked up from germline, CDR1 is SGHDN and CDR2 is FVKESK. The CDR3 DNA follows: TGTGCCAGCAGCCGTAGCCTTTACAATGAGCAGTTCTTC. It yields the protein CASSRSLYNEQFF.

This clone has more than one count but fewer than ten. The same CDR3 is also encoded by other DNA sequences in this sample. V gene TRBV5-1 combines with J gene TRBJ2-3, with D perhaps TRBD2 (6 bases). V lost 4 bases to trimming and J lost 0 bases, with 9 bases between them. Germline values: CDR1 SGHRS, CDR2 YFSETQ. The CDR3 spans 14 residues. The CDR3 protein is CASSLASSTDTQYF. CDR3 nucleotides: TGCGCCAGCAGCCTAGCGAGTAGCACAGATACGCAGTATTTT.

This clone has just a few counts. The same CDR3 also results from other DNA sequences found in this sample. The J gene is TRBJ2-3, the V gene TRBV6-1; perhaps TRBD1 as D (7 bases). CDR3 length: 14 amino acids. Germline CDR1 and CDR2: MNHNS and SASEGT. Trimming stripped 0 bases from V and 4 bases from J, with 8 bases between. The CDR3 region is CASSEARGADTQYF. In nucleotides, the CDR3 is TGTGCCAGCAGTGAAGCCAGGGGGGCAGATACGCAGTATTTT.

The chain recombines TRBV7-9 with TRBJ2-1, with no clear D. Germline loops: CDR1 SEHNR, CDR2 FQNEAQ (reference sequence). This CDR3 is 14 amino acids long. Trimming shortened V by 5 bases and J by 8 bases, and 16 bases separated the two germline ends. As DNA, the CDR3 is TGTGCCAGCAGCCCCAAGGCACCCTTAGATGAGCAGTTCTTC. Its translation is CASSPKAPLDEQFF.

This CDR3 is CASSLGQGIRETQYF. The CDR3 DNA reads as TGTGCCAGTAGTTTAGGACAGGGGATCAGGGAGACCCAGTACTTC. The rearrangement uses TRBV19 and TRBJ2-5; the match to TRBD1 covers 9 bases. The CDR3 length is 15 residues. Trimming took 5 bases from V and 5 from J; bases not matched to a gene: 9. Germline V gene sequence: CDR1 LNHDA, CDR2 SQIVND (reference sequence).

V gene TRBV7-6 combines with J gene TRBJ2-5; no firm D call. Germline V gene data show CDR1 as SGHVS and CDR2 as FNYEAQ. Trimming removed 5 bases from V and 5 bases from J, with 6 bases in between. This CDR3 has 11 residues. CDR3 protein: CASSLYETQYF. The CDR3 coding sequence is TGTGCCAGCAGCCTCTATGAGACCCAGTACTTC.

The CDR3 nucleotides are TGTGCCAGCAGTACGTTTAGCCGACCCCGAGGCACCTACGAGCAGTACTTC. It is translated as CASSTFSRPRGTYEQYF. V usage is TRBV27 and J usage is TRBJ2-7; D unresolved. CDR1 and CDR2 (germline): MNHEY, SMNVEV (reference sequence). Trimming removed 5 bases from V and 2 bases from J, with 22 bases in between. This CDR3 is built from 17 residues.

In this sample, this clone turned up once. The chain uses TRBV27 and TRBJ1-5; possible D gene TRBD1, 6 bases. Trimming took off 8 bases at V and 5 bases at J, with 16 bases between the two ends. CDR3 length: 14 amino acids. Germline loops: CDR1 MNHEY, CDR2 SMNVEV (reference sequence). Here the CDR3 DNA reads TGTGCCAGCGCTATCGCGTCAGGGGATCAGCCCCAGCATTTT. This sequence encodes CASAIASGDQPQHF.

This chain joins TRBV18 and TRBJ2-5; D remains unclear. The V end was cut by 3 bases, the J end by 4 bases, with 6 bases between. CDR3 size: 12 residues. Per the germline V gene, CDR1 is KGHSH and CDR2 is LQKENI. The CDR3 DNA reads as TGTGCCAGCTCACCCCATGGAGAGACCCAGTACTTC. This gives the protein CASSPHGETQYF.

The rearrangement uses TRBV27 and TRBJ1-4, with TRBD1 matching 8 bases. The CDR3 covers 15 residues. Germline V gene data show CDR1 as MNHEY and CDR2 as SMNVEV (reference sequence). After removal of 5 bases from V and 4 bases from J, the junction contained 6 bases not matched to a gene. The CDR3 is CASSARTGINEKLFF. CDR3 bases: TGTGCCAGCAGTGCTAGGACAGGGATTAATGAAAAACTGTTTTTT.

With regard to this clone: The same CDR3 also results from other DNA sequences found in this sample. The chain employs TRBV28 and TRBJ1-3; D remains unclear. The germline CDR1 and CDR2 sequences are MDHEN and SYDVKM. The CDR3 has 14 amino acids. V dropped 3 bases and J dropped 3 bases, with 9 bases sitting between them. The CDR3, as DNA: TGTGCCAGCAGTTTCCGGGGTCTTGGAAACACCATATATTTT. Protein sequence: CASSFRGLGNTIYF.

CDR3 in amino acids: CASSFGGTSGGYNEQFF. As DNA, the CDR3 is TGTGCCAGCAGCTTTGGGGGGACTAGCGGAGGCTACAATGAGCAGTTCTTC. The rearrangement links TRBV11-2 to TRBJ2-1, with 11 nucleotides matching TRBD2. The CDR3 is 17 amino acids. V lost 3 bases, J lost 3 bases, and 7 bases stayed unmatched. Germline V gene sequence: CDR1 SGHAT, CDR2 FQNNGV.

V gene TRBV4-2 combines with J gene TRBJ1-2; D not certain. CDR1 is LGHNA, CDR2 YNFKEQ, per germline. Between the trimmed V and J ends, which lost 5 bases and 4 bases, there was a span of 11 bases. This CDR3 spans 13 amino acids. The CDR3 protein is CASSLEYAYGYTF. CDR3 DNA sequence: TGTGCCAGCAGCTTAGAGTATGCCTATGGCTACACCTTC.